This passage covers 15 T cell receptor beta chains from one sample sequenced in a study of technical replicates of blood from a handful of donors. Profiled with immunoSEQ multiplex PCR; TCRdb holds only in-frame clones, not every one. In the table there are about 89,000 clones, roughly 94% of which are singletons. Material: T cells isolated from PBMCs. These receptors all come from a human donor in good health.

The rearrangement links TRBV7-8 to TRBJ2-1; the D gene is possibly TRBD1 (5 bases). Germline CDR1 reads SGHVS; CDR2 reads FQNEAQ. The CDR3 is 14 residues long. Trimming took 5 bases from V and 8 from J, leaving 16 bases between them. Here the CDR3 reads CASSPTSQGDEQFF. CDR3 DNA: TGTGCCAGCAGCCCCACATCTCAGGGCGATGAGCAGTTCTTC.

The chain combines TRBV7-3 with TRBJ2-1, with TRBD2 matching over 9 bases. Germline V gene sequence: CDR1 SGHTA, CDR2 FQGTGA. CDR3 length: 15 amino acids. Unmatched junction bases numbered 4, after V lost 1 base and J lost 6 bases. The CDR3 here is CASSLIGGGANEQFF. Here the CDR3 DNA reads TGTGCCAGCAGCTTAATTGGCGGGGGGGCCAATGAGCAGTTCTTC.

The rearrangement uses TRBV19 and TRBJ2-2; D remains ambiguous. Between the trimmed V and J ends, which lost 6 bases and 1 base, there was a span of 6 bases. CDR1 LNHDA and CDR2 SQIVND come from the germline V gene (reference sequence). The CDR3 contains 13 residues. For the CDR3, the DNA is TGTGCCAGTAGCGTCCGGAACACCGGGGAGCTGTTTTTT. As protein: CASSVRNTGELFF. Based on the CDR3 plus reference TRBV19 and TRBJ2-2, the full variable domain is DGGITQSPKYLFRKEGQNVTLSCEQNLNHDAMYWYRQDPGQGLRLIYYSQIVNDFQKGDIAEGYSVSREKKESFPLTVTSAQKNPTAFYLCASSVRNTGELFFGEGSRLTVL.

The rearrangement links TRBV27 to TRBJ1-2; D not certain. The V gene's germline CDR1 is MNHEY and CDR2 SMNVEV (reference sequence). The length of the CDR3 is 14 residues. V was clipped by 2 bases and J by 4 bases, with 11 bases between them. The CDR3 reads CASSLRGSLYGYTF. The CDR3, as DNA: TGTGCCAGCAGTTTACGAGGCAGTCTCTATGGCTACACCTTC.

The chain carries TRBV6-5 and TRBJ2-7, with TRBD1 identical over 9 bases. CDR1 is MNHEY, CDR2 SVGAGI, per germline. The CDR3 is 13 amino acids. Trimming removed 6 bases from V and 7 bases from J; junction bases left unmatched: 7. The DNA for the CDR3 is TGTGCCAGCAGAGATGACAGGGGGTGGGAGCAGTACTTC. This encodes CASRDDRGWEQYF.

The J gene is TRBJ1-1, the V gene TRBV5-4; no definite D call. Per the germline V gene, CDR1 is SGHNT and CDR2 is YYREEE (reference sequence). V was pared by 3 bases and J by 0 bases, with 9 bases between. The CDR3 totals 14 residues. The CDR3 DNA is TGTGCCAGCAGCTCTCAGACTATGAACACTGAAGCTTTCTTT. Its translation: CASSSQTMNTEAFF.

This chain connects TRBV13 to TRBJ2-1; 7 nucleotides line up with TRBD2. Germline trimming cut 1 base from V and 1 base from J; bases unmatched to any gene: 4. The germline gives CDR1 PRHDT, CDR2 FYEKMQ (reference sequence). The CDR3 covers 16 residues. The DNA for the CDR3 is TGTGCCAGCAGCTTAGCTCGGGGGGTTTCCTACAATGAGCAGTTCTTC. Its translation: CASSLARGVSYNEQFF.

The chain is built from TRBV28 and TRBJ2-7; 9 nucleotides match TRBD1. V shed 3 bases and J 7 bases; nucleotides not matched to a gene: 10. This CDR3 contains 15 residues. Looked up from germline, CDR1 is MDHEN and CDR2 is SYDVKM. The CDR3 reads CASSFAEQGADEQYF. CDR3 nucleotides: TGTGCCAGCAGTTTTGCCGAACAGGGGGCCGATGAGCAGTACTTC.

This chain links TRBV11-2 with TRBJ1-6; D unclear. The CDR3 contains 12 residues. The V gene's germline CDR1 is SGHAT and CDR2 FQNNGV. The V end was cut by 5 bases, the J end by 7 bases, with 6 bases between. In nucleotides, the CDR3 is TGTGCCAGCAGCCCTCCGAATTCACCCCTCCACTTT. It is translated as CASSPPNSPLHF. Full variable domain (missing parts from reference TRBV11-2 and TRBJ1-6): EAGVAQSPRYKIIEKRQSVAFWCNPISGHATLYWYQQILGQGPKLLIQFQNNGVVDDSQLPKDRFSAERLKGVDSTLKIQPAKLEDSAVYLCASSPPNSPLHFGNGTRLTVT.

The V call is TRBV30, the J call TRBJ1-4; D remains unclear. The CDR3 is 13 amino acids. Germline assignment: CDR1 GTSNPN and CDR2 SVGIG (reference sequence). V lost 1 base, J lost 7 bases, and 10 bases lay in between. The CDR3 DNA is TGTGCCTGGAGTGGTAGGAGTAGTGAAAAACTGTTTTTT. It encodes CAWSGRSSEKLFF. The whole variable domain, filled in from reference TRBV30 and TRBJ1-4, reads SQTIHQWPATLVQPVGSPLSLECTVEGTSNPNLYWYRQAAGRGLQLLFYSVGIGQISSEVPQNLSASRPQDRQFILSSKKLLLSDSGFYLCAWSGRSSEKLFFGSGTQLSVL.

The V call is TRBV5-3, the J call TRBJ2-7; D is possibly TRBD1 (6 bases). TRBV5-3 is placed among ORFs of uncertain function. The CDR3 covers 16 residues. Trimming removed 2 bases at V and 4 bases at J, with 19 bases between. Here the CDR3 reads CARSFRPLQGNYEQYF. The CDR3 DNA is TGTGCCAGAAGCTTCAGGCCTTTACAGGGAAATTACGAGCAGTACTTC.

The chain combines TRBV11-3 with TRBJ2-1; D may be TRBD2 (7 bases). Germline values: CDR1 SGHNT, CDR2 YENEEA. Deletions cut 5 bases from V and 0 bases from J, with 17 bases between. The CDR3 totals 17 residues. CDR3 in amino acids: CASSPRGGAYSYNEQFF. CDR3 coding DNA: TGTGCCAGCAGCCCACGAGGGGGGGCATACTCCTACAATGAGCAGTTCTTC.

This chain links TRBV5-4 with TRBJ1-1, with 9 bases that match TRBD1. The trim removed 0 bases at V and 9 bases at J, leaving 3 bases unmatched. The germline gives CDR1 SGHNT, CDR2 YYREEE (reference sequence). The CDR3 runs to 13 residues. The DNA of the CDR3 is TGTGCCAGCAGCTTGGGGGGGACAGGGAAAGCTTTCTTT. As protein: CASSLGGTGKAFF.

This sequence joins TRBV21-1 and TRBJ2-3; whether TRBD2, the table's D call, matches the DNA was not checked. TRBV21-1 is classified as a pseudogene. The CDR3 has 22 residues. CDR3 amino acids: CASSKARQGKVLLAGNTDTQYF. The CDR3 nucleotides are TGTGCCAGCAGCAAAGCACGACAGGGGAAGGTATTACTAGCGGGAAACACAGATACGCAGTATTTT.

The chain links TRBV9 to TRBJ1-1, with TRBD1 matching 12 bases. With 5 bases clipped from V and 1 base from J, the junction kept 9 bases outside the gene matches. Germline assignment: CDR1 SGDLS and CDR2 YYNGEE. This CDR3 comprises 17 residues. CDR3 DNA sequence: TGTGCCAGCAGTACCGGGACAGGGGGCGCCCCGAACACTGAAGCTTTCTTT. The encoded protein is CASSTGTGGAPNTEAFF. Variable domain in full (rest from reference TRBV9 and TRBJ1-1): DSGVTQTPKHLITATGQRVTLRCSPRSGDLSVYWYQQSLDQGLQFLIQYYNGEERAKGNILERFSAQQFPDLHSELNLSSLELGDSALYFCASSTGTGGAPNTEAFFGQGTRLTVV.